The subject of this entry is one T cell receptor (beta chain). Its matching antigen is unknown. Clinical Activity Scores of at least 3, NOSPECS grades of at least 4 and durations under 3 months characterized ophthalmopathy patients. This specimen comes from a study of T cells in Graves' hyperthyroidism and ophthalmopathy. Study-level findings and limits: Most expanded thyroid clonotypes above 0.001 recurred in blood. Stable hyperthyroidism and ophthalmopathy were separated using 13 V-J signatures.

The ends were cut back, 8 bases at V and 2 bases at J, with 19 bases in the middle. CDR1 is KGHSH, CDR2 LQKENI, per germline. The CDR3 is made up of 15 amino acids. It was RNA transcripts that yielded the amplified TCR beta CDR3 regions. The HTBI primer set was used in a first-round RT-PCR of the TCR CDR3. Each CDR3 protein is one row after TCRdb ran MiXCR on the multiplex PCR reads. Found here are about 640,000 distinct CDR3 sequences, approximately 14% of them singletons; the top ten hold under 15%. Sequencing was performed on blood. The chain is built from TRBV18 and TRBJ2-7; D is possibly TRBD1 or TRBD2 (6 bases each). The sequence was obtained from a woman in her fifties or sixties with Graves' ophthalmopathy. CDR3 protein: CASTGGGAVPYEQYF. CDR3 in DNA: TGTGCCAGCACAGGAGGGGGAGCGGTTCCCTACGAGCAGTACTTC.